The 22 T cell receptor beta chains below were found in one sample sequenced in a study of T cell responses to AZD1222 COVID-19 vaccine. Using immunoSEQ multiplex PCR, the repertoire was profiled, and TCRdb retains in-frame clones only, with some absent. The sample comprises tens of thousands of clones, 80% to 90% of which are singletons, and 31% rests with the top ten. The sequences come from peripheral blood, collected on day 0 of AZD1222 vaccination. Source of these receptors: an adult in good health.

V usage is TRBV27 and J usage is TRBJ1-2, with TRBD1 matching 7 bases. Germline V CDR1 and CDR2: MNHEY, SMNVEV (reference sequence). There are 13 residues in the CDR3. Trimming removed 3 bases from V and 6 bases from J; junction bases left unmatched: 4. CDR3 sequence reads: CASSFGGGDGYTF. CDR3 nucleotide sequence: TGTGCCAGCAGTTTTGGAGGGGGCGATGGCTACACCTTC.

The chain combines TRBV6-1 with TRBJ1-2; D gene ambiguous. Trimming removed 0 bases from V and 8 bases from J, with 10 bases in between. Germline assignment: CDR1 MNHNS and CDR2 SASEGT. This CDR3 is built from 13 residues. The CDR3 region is CASSEAGLGGYTF. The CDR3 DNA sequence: TGTGCCAGCAGTGAAGCCGGATTGGGGGGCTACACCTTC.

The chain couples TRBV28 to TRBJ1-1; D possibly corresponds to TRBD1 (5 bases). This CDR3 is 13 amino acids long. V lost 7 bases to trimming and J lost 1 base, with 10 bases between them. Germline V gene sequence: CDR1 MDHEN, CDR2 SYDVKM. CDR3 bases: TGTGCCAGCATCTGGCAGGGGAACACTGAAGCTTTCTTT. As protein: CASIWQGNTEAFF.

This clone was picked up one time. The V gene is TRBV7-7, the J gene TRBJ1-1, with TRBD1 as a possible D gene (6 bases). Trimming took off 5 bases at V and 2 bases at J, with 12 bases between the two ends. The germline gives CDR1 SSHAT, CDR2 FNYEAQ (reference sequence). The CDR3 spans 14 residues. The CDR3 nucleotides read TGTGCCAGCAGCCCCGGGACATCCAACACTGAAGCTTTCTTT. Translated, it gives CASSPGTSNTEAFF.

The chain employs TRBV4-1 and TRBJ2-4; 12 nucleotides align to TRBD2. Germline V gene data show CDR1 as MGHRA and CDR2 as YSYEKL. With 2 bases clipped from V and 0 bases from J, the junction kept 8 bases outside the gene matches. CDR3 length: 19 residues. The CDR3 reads CASSQFGTSGPLAKNIQYF. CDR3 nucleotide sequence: TGCGCCAGCAGCCAATTCGGGACTAGCGGGCCACTAGCCAAAAACATTCAGTACTTC.

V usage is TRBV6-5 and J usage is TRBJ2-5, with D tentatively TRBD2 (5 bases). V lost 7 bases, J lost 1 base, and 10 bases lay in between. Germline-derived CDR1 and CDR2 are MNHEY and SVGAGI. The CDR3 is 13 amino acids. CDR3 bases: TGTGCCAGCACCCAACTAGGCCAAGAGACCCAGTACTTC. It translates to CASTQLGQETQYF.

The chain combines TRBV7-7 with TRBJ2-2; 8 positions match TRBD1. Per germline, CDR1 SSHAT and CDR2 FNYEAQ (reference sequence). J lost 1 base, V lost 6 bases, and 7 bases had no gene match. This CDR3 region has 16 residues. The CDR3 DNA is TGTGCCAGCAGGCTTGCTGGGACAGGGAACACCGGGGAGCTGTTTTTT. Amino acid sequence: CASRLAGTGNTGELFF.

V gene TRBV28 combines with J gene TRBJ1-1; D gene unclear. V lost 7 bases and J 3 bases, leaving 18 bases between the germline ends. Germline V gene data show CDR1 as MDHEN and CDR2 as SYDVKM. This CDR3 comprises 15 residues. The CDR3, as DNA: TGTGCCAGCATCCCGTTCGGGGTAGGACACACTGAAGCTTTCTTT. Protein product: CASIPFGVGHTEAFF. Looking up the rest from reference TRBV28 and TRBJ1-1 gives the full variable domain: DVKVTQSSRYLVKRTGEKVFLECVQDMDHENMFWYRQDPGLGLRLIYFSYDVKMKEKGDIPEGYSVSREKKERFSLILESASTNQTSMYLCASIPFGVGHTEAFFGQGTRLTVV.

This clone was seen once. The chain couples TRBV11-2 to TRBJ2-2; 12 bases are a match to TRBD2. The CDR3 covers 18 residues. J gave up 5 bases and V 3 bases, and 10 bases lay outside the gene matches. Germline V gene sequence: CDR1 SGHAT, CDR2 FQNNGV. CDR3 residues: CASSFRASGRARTGELFF. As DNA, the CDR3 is TGTGCCAGCAGCTTTAGGGCTAGCGGGAGGGCCAGGACCGGGGAGCTGTTTTTT. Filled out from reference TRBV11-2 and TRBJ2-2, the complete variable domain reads EAGVAQSPRYKIIEKRQSVAFWCNPISGHATLYWYQQILGQGPKLLIQFQNNGVVDDSQLPKDRFSAERLKGVDSTLKIQPAKLEDSAVYLCASSFRASGRARTGELFFGEGSRLTVL.

The CDR3 here is CASSLRPGGASTYEQYF. CDR3 in DNA: TGTGCCAGCAGTTTAAGGCCGGGGGGGGCCTCTACCTACGAGCAGTACTTC. V and J are TRBV27 and TRBJ2-7; TRBD2 matches 8 bases. This CDR3 comprises 17 residues. The trim removed 2 bases at V and 2 bases at J, leaving 11 bases unmatched. Looked up from germline, CDR1 is MNHEY and CDR2 is SMNVEV (reference sequence).

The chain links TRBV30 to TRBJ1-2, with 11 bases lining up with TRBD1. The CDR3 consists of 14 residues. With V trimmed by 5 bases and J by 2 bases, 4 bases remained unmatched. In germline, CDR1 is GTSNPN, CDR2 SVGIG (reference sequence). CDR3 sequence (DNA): TGTGCCTGGGCCGGGACAGGGGGAAACTATGGCTACACCTTC. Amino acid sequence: CAWAGTGGNYGYTF.

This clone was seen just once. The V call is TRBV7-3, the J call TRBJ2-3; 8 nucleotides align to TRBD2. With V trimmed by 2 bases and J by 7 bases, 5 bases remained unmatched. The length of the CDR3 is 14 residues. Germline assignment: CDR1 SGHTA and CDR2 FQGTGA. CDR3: CASSLELAENTQYF. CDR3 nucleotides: TGTGCCAGCAGCTTAGAACTAGCGGAAAATACGCAGTATTTT. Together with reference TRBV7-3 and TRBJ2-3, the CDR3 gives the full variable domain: GAGVSQTPSNKVTEKGKYVELRCDPISGHTALYWYRQSLGQGPEFLIYFQGTGAADDSGLPNDRFFAVRPEGSVSTLKIQRTERGDSAVYLCASSLELAENTQYFGPGTRLTVL.

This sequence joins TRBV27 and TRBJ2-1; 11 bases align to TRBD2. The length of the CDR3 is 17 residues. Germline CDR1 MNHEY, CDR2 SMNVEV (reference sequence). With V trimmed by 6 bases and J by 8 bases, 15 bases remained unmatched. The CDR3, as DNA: TGTGCCAGCAGCCAAGGTAGCGGGAGGGCTGGTATCTATGAGCAGTTCTTC. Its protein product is CASSQGSGRAGIYEQFF.

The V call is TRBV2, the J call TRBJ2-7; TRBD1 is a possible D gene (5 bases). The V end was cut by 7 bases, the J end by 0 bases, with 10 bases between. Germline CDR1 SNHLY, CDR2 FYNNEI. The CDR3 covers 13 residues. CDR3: CASTGQDSYEQYF. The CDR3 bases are TGTGCCAGCACAGGGCAAGACTCCTACGAGCAGTACTTC. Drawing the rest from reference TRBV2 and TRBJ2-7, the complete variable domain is EPEVTQTPSHQVTQMGQEVILRCVPISNHLYFYWYRQILGQKVEFLVSFYNNEISEKSEIFDDQFSVERPDGSNFTLKIRSTKLEDSAMYFCASTGQDSYEQYFGPGTRLTVT.

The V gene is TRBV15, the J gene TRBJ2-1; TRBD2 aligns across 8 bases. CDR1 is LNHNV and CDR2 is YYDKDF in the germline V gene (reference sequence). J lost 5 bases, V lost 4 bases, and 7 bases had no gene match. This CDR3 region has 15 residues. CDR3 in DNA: TGTGCCACCAGCATTGGTAGCGGGATTCACAATGAGCAGTTCTTC. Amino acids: CATSIGSGIHNEQFF.

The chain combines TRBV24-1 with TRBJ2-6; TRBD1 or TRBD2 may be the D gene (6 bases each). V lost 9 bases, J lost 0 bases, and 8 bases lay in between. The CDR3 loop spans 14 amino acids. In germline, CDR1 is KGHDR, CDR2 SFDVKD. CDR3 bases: TGTGCCACCGGAGGGGGCTCTGGGGCCAACGTCCTGACTTTC. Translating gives CATGGGSGANVLTF.

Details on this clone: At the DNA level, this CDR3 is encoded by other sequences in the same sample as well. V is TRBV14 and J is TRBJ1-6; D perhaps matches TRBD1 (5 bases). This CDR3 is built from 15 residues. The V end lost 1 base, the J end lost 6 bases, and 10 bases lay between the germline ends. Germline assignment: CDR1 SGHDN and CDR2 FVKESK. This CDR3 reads CASSQVGGTNSPLHF. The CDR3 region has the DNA TGTGCCAGCAGCCAAGTTGGAGGGACTAATTCACCCCTCCACTTT.

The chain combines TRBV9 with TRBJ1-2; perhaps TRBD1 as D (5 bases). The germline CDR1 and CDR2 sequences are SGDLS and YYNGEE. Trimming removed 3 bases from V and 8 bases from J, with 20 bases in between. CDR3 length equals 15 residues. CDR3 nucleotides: TGTGCCAGCAGCGGGCGGCGGGGCAAAGGTAGCGGCTACACCTTC. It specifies CASSGRRGKGSGYTF.

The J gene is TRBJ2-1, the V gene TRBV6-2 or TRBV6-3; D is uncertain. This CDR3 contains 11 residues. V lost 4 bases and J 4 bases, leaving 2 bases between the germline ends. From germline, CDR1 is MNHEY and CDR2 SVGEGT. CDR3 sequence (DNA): TGTGCCAGCAGTTGGTACAATGAGCAGTTCTTC. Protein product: CASSWYNEQFF.

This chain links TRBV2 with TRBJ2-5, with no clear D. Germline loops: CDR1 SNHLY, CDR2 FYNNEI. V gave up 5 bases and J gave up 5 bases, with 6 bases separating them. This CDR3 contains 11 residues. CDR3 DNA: TGTGCCAGCAGTCTTGAGGAGACCCAGTACTTC. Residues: CASSLEETQYF.

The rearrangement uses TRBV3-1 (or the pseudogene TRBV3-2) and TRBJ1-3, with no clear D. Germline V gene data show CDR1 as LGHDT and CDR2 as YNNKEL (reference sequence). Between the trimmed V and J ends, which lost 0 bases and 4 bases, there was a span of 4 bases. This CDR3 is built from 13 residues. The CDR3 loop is CASSQDPGNTIYF. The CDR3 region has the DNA TGTGCCAGCAGCCAAGATCCAGGAAACACCATATATTTT.

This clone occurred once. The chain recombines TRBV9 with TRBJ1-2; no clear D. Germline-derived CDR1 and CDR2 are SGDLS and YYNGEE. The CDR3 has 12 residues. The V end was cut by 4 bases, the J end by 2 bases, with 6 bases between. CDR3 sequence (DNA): TGTGCCAGCAGCCTTATGAACTATGGCTACACCTTC. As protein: CASSLMNYGYTF.